This paragraph reports one T cell receptor beta chain. Libraries were prepared by immunoSEQ multiplex PCR; TCRdb keeps only in-frame clonotypes and omits some of them. This repertoire shows roughly 150,000 clones, roughly 80% found once; its top ten account for 4.1%. The data are from a study of T cell responses to AZD1222 COVID-19 vaccine. The CDR3 length is 15 residues. The germline V gene encodes CDR1 SGHDT and CDR2 YYEEEE. Between the trimmed V and J ends, which lost 1 base and 0 bases, there was a span of 8 bases. This chain joins TRBV5-6 and TRBJ1-5; D is possibly TRBD1 (5 bases). This receptor was taken from an adult in good health. The sample here was peripheral blood, taken on day 0 of AZD1222 vaccination. The chain's CDR3 is CASSLSGPSNQPQHF. The CDR3 nucleotides read TGTGCCAGCAGCTTGTCAGGGCCTAGCAATCAGCCCCAGCATTTT.